This T cell receptor beta chain was obtained from a study of identical twins. A single record per CDR3 protein comes from TCRdb applying MiXCR to the 5' RACE reads. This table holds some 440,000 distinct CDR3 sequences, roughly 24% found once. The CDR3 is 13 amino acids. Germline V gene lookup returns CDR1 SGHRS and CDR2 YFSETQ. With V trimmed by 3 bases and J by 6 bases, 3 bases remained unmatched. Separately, the same data were catalogued under a study of T cells expressing NK-cell markers. This second study notes: Restricting sorting to alpha-beta TCR T cells was achieved in several experiments by an anti-gamma-delta TCR antibody. Topping the CD3+CD56-NKG2C+ fraction as well were these clonotypes, in a few donors.

The specimen was CD4+ T cells sorted from blood. This sequence originates from a young woman in good health. The chain combines TRBV5-1 with TRBJ2-3, with TRBD2 matching over 8 bases. In DNA form, the CDR3 reads TGCGCCAGCAGCTCAACGGGGGGGGATACGCAGTATTTT. This codes for CASSSTGGDTQYF.